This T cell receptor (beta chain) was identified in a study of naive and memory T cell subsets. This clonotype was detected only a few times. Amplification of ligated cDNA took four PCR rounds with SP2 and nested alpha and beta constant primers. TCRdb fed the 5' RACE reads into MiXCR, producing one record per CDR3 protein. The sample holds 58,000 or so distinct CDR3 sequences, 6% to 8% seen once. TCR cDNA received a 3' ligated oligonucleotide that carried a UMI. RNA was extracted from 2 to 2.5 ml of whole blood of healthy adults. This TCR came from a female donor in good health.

The CDR3 loop is CATFLGGTQYF. The CDR3 DNA follows: TGTGCCACCTTCCTAGGGGGTACGCAGTATTTT. This chain uses TRBV6-6 with TRBJ2-3; D possibly corresponds to TRBD1 (6 bases). Per the germline V gene, CDR1 is MNHNY and CDR2 is SVGAGI (reference sequence). V shed 10 bases and J shed 8 bases, with 13 bases lying between them. This CDR3 comprises 11 residues.